The rows below give T cell receptor beta chains drawn from one sample of a study of T cells after somatic rescue of genetic block. Using immunoSEQ multiplex PCR, the repertoire was profiled, and TCRdb retains in-frame clones only, with some absent. The sample has 110,000 or so clones, about nine tenths seen once; the top ten hold roughly 1.5%. The sequenced material came from peripheral blood mononuclear cells (PBMCs). These receptor sequences come from a woman between 18 and 29 years old. CDR3s include the opening cysteine and the closing phenylalanine or tryptophan.

TRBV6-5,TRBJ2-7,CASGGPGQGANEQYF
TRBV6-5,TRBJ1-1,CASSYSAGNTEAFF
TRBV7-2,TRBJ2-4,CASSLARGDVEYF
TRBV4-1,TRBJ2-3,CASSQEAGGITDTQYF
TRBV29-1,TRBJ1-4,CSGRSGAEKLFF
TRBV6-1,TRBJ2-7,CASSPAGSGSYEQYF
TRBV30,TRBJ2-5,CAWSGGGETQYF
TRBV6-5,TRBJ1-2,CASSYKGSHGYTF
TRBV5-4,TRBJ2-3,CASSFGAGGRGDTQYF
TRBV7-2,TRBJ2-5,CASSFASDPRETQYF
TRBV5-5,TRBJ2-1,CASSDGVGGRSGEQFF
TRBV28,TRBJ1-2,CASGTGGYTF
TRBV7-8,TRBJ1-6,CASSPRGREYHSPLHF
TRBV7-3,TRBJ1-1,CASSPQVNTEAFF
TRBV5-1,TRBJ2-5,CASSLLGGVRETQYF
TRBV9,TRBJ2-1,CASSNYNEQFF
TRBV5-1,TRBJ2-7,CASSPTGGPTYEQYF
TRBV19,TRBJ1-1,CASSPGTGVAAFF
TRBV7-7,TRBJ2-2,CASSLTREGELFF
TRBV9,TRBJ2-2,CASSARGSSNTGELFF
TRBV5-5,TRBJ1-5,CASSLEASVKPQHF
TRBV6-6,TRBJ2-5,CASSVNGGTTTETQYF
TRBV7-6,TRBJ2-1,CASSLIPLGGEGISYNEQFF
TRBV12-5,TRBJ1-2,CASGLTGRYGYTF
TRBV19,TRBJ1-5,CASSPRGRADQPQHF
TRBV7-2,TRBJ2-7,CASSPTSGGAGYEQYF
TRBV7-9,TRBJ1-3,CASSSRGSKNTIYF
TRBV19,TRBJ1-2,CASSKSGQVYGYTF
TRBV6-5,TRBJ1-5,CASSSWTGSVGQPQHF
TRBV9,TRBJ2-1,CASSVGVDNNEQFF
TRBV2,TRBJ1-3,CASSNDRGRINTIYF
TRBV5-1,TRBJ2-5,CASSFGSPPAGAQYF
TRBV6-4,TRBJ2-7,CASSESAEGSYEQYF
TRBV11-2,TRBJ2-1,CASSLERGGEQFF
TRBV7-6,TRBJ1-1,CASSLAGGETEAFF
TRBV5-1,TRBJ2-7,CASSPGQGFYEQYF
TRBV16,TRBJ2-1,CASSQSRSRGYNEQFF